The sample holds many counts of the clone carrying this TCR beta chain. As yet, its antigen is unknown. This specimen belongs to a study of T cells in Graves' hyperthyroidism and ophthalmopathy. Across the study: Peripheral blood was drawn at first diagnosis, prior to all treatment. Study conclusions and caveats: Separation of ophthalmopathy from stable hyperthyroidism was achieved by a 13 V-J model. Peripheral blood also featured most of the thyroid clonotypes expanded above 0.001.

RNA transcripts served as the template for amplifying TCR beta CDR3 regions. Carried out on the TCR CDR3, a first-round RT-PCR used the HTBI primer set. TCRdb reprocessed the multiplex PCR reads with MiXCR, giving one entry per CDR3 protein. The sample has about 300,000 distinct CDR3 sequences; roughly a fifth are singletons. The CDR3 totals 16 residues. Germline assignment: CDR1 SGHKS and CDR2 YYEKEE (reference sequence). V gave up 4 bases and J gave up 4 bases, with 19 bases separating them. Ophthalmopathy patients showed a Clinical Activity Score of at least 3, NOSPECS grade of at least 4 and duration under 3 months.

This TCR derives from a man in his fifties with Graves' ophthalmopathy. Specimen: blood. The chain combines TRBV5-5 with TRBJ2-3, with D maybe TRBD1 (6 bases). This CDR3 reads CASSPDNRVVADTQYF. The CDR3 DNA sequence: TGTGCCAGCAGCCCGGATAACAGGGTAGTGGCAGATACGCAGTATTTT.